This T cell receptor beta chain appears in the sequencing data of a study of cytomegalovirus exposure and HLA in healthy donors (TCRdb year 2017). About the full investigation: An earlier analysis of around 600 of the donors reported 250 to 300 Gb of sequence data and roughly 100 million unique TCR beta sequences from about 179 million T cells. Donor age, sex, ethnicity and CMV serostatus were collected together with the repertoire data. An early release covering 500 to 750 HLA-typed donors comprised 250 to 350 gigabases of sequencing data and 85 million or so unique TCR sequences. Typing coverage varied by locus: about 620-630 donors for A, B, C, DRB1 and DQB1; approximately 520 for DQA1; 600 to 610 for DPA1; around 450 for DPB1. To predict cytomegalovirus infection status, the study combined high-throughput TCR immunosequencing, statistical association of individual TCRs with disease status, and machine learning. Among roughly 400 genotyped donors of the cohort, an average of around 240,000 unique TCR beta nucleotide sequences were sequenced per donor, roughly 20% of them non-productive. Among the 398 genotyped donors, roughly 80% belonged to the genetic ancestry cluster associated with self-reported Caucasian donors. HLA typing included class I and class II loci at four-digit resolution. In addition to the first cohort of 500 to 850 subjects, a separate validation cohort of 120 different subjects was used. Rather than using new phenotypic data, the later analysis identified candidate immune exposures from TCR beta sequences and from how often those sequences occurred across donors. To decide whether each TCR beta V gene segment behaved as functional or pseudogenic, an earlier analysis of fewer than 750 of the donors relied on high-throughput TCR beta sequencing. The study profiled the T cell repertoires of some 610 subjects by immunosequencing and related them to cytomegalovirus serostatus. Several DR-DQ haplotypes were treated as single units for association and clustering because of strong linkage in the cohort. The study was designed to test whether signatures of past pathogen exposure could be identified by cataloging public T cell receptors. A later analysis re-examined previously published TCR beta repertoires from more than 650 donors and added high-resolution HLA genotyping to investigate patterns of TCR occurrence. Genome-wide SNP genotypes for about three fifths of the 666 donors were used in a later genetic analysis, which treated that subset as a discovery cohort. All discovery cohort repertoires had been generated using a single sequencing platform.

Cut back by 4 bases and 0 bases, the V and J ends lie 16 bases apart. The CDR3 goes from the cysteine to the phenylalanine over 17 residues. Only the CDR3 DNA is retained, 51 bases long and in frame from the first base. CDR1 and CDR2 (SGHAT, FQNNGV) derive from the germline V gene. General findings and caveats noted by the study authors: It was suggested by the authors that the approach could potentially be generalized to other disease states and immunological phenotypes. Most TCR sequences were observed very rarely across donors, whereas some public TCRs were present in many individuals. A later analysis associated roughly 17,000 TCR beta sequences with specific HLA alleles at a false discovery rate of 0.05. A further reported finding was that TCR beta sequences accurately predicted the HLA-A and HLA-B alleles for most subjects in the first cohort. In a later analysis, the rate of TCR association differed among HLA loci, with DRB1 alleles having the most associated TCRs and HLA-C alleles having the fewest. This cohort had only TCR beta chains sequenced, and the lack of alpha or paired-chain data limited which features could be detected. A group of highly shared sequence variants was considered likely to be a technical artifact of the sequencing pipeline. Linkage disequilibrium might explain the correlated functional status among segregating V segments, but an unknown experimental factor could not be excluded. The study listed 150 to 200 TCR beta chains as associated with cytomegalovirus. In a later analysis, HLA-associated TCR beta chains were found to be more clonally expanded and to have lower generation probabilities than equally common non-associated chains. According to a later analysis, parvovirus B19, influenza, CMV and Epstein-Barr virus appeared linked to several top co-occurrence clusters. According to a later analysis, most CMV-associated TCR beta chains appeared to be HLA-restricted, and the HLA associations seemed to be driven largely by CMV exposure. Because some donors lacked HLA typing at each locus, the association tests relied only on the typed subset. Assigning TCR associations to individual alleles was difficult when HLA alleles, especially DR and DQ, strongly co-occurred. A few of the identified cytomegalovirus-associated TCR beta chains were confirmed in vitro to be specific for cytomegalovirus antigens. In an earlier analysis of 587 of the donors, most TCR beta V segments appeared in productive rearrangements about 87% or about 30% of the time, broadly matching IMGT annotations. Because counts were too low, seventeen rarely observed V segments, including chromosome 9 orphons, were excluded from the earlier analysis of 587 of the donors. V-gene and J-gene trimming of TCR beta chains was associated with a missense DCLRE1C variant in a later genetic analysis, and the association was replicated in an independent cohort. According to a later genetic analysis, donors in an Asian-associated ancestry cluster had fewer N-insertions in productive TCRs than the roughly 670-donor mean. Some IMGT-functional V segments, including TRBV6-2 and TRBV6-3, could not be distinguished by the 87-base-pair reads and were therefore excluded. The presence/absence analyses assumed that sequencing depth was roughly uniform across donors, and that assumption may not be true. CMV serostatus was the only immune exposure information available for the cohort. The classifier was reported to diagnose cytomegalovirus status with high specificity and sensitivity in both the original and validation cohorts.

The cohort comprised fewer than 700 healthy bone marrow donors. All cohort members were sampled while nominally healthy, although unrecorded immune exposures were likely present. The donor was CMV seropositive and was included in the group of 290 or so seropositive cohort members. Each donor provided a peripheral blood sample, and peripheral blood mononuclear cells were used for TCR beta sequencing. Genomic DNA extraction from the blood cell samples was performed with the Qiagen DNeasy Blood Extraction Kit. The method was the immunoSEQ multiplex PCR assay. A mixture of 60 forward primers for TCR Vbeta segments and 13 reverse primers for TCR Jbeta segments was used in the multiplex PCR. The CDR3 region of rearranged TCR beta genes was amplified from genomic DNA by a multiplex PCR assay. Amplified TCR beta libraries were sequenced as 87-base-pair reads on the Illumina HiSeq System. For the original study's pipeline: A later analysis counted approximately 76 million unique TCR beta chains across the 650 to 700 repertoires, and some 11 million of these chains were shared by at least two donors. Raw reads were error-corrected and collapsed into unique sequences with a nearest-neighbor algorithm that merged closely related sequences to remove PCR and sequencing errors. CDR3 sequences were aligned to IMGT reference sequences to assign V, D and J gene segments. Each retained sequence needed at least a six-nucleotide match to both a V gene segment and a J gene segment. A rearrangement was called productive if the CDR3 had no stop codons and remained in frame with V and J, and every other rearrangement was called non-productive. Following IMGT convention, CDR3 was defined as the stretch from the second conserved V-encoded cysteine to the conserved J-encoded phenylalanine. The earlier analysis of around 640 of the donors excluded sequences that lacked an unambiguous match to a single V gene segment. An earlier analysis of under 750 of the donors called V segments functional above 56.7% productive rearrangements and segregating when the between-donor standard deviation exceeded 5%. To diagnose cytomegalovirus status from the catalog of TCR beta chain sequences, a statistical classification framework was built. A later analysis assigned V and J genes by comparing TCR nucleotide sequences with IMGT/GENE-DB human TR gene sequences. The TCRdist pipeline was used in a later analysis to assign CDR3 sequences and most-parsimonious VDJ recombination scenarios. In a later analysis, each TCR beta chain was defined by its CDR3 amino acid sequence together with its V-gene family, and reads without a unique V-gene family were excluded. As a way to deal with suspected cross-contamination and a sequencing artifact, a later analysis dropped roughly 600 nucleotide sequences that were highly shared and had low generation probability. In a later analysis, a clonal expansion index for each public chain was calculated from normalized within-repertoire ranks of inferred template counts. Generation probabilities in a later analysis came from a VDJ recombination model fitted to out-of-frame rearrangements, and those results were checked against IGoR. A later analysis scored TCR-TCR, TCR-HLA and TCR-CMV co-occurrence with hypergeometric tests, applying a repertoire-size bias correction to TCR pairs. In a later analysis, false discovery rates were estimated by permuting HLA or CMV assignments 20 times. In a later analysis, co-occurring TCRs were grouped using DBSCAN, and TCRdist sequence similarity was added for clustering within HLA-allele-positive subsets. Repertoires with fewer than 30,000 or more than 120,000 public chains, plus five repertoires with anomalous nucleotide sharing, were excluded from co-occurrence clustering. This immuneACCESS table, as held by TCRdb, lists in-frame sequences with V and J called but not all clones. Of the missing ones, under half trace to an unresolved V gene in checked studies; the others have no known cause. V and J calls and clone size are copied from that table; D and trimming were computed from the DNA. Counted in this sample were around 200,000 clones; 70% to 80% of them appeared once. The biggest ten clones account for roughly 1.9% of the sample.

Of note for this clone: What antigen it recognizes has not been identified. Base qualities are missing; no much larger clone stands one base away.

The sequence is built from TRBV11-2 and TRBJ2-4; the D gene is perhaps TRBD1, on 6 matching bases. The sequence came from a woman aged 25 to 39 in good health and CMV-seropositive. Sequenced sample: PBMCs. The DNA reads as follows: TGTGCCAGCAGCTCAACCCGCGGACAGCTAGCCAAAAACATTCAGTACTTC. Its amino acids are CASSSTRGQLAKNIQYF.